Listed here are 23 T cell receptor beta chains from one sample, sequenced in a study of T cell repertoires in cytomegalovirus infection. Using its own MiXCR run on the reads, TCRdb lists one record per CDR3 protein. The repertoire holds hundreds of thousands of distinct CDR3 sequences, with about 28% as singletons. Their specific antigens are unknown. The sample in question was cultured PBMCs, obtained from culture after CMV antigen stimulation. These receptors were obtained from a human donor in good health (CMV status not recorded). Some clones in this sample may be carry-over from other donors' samples.

The rearrangement uses TRBV7-8 and TRBJ1-6, with D perhaps TRBD1 (6 bases). Germline-derived CDR1 and CDR2 are SGHVS and FQNEAQ. Trimming shortened V by 5 bases and J by 4 bases, and 9 bases separated the two germline ends. The CDR3 has 14 amino acids. CDR3 loop: CASSVDSYNSPLHF. CDR3 sequence (DNA): TGTGCCAGCAGCGTGGACAGTTATAATTCACCCCTCCACTTT.

CDR3 amino acids: CASSLVRRTADEQFF. The CDR3 bases are TGCGCCAGCAGCTTGGTGAGGAGGACAGCGGATGAGCAGTTCTTC. The chain carries TRBV5-1 and TRBJ2-1, with TRBD1 as a possible D gene (6 bases). Trimming cost V 0 bases and J 8 bases, with 15 bases left between them. Germline-derived CDR1 and CDR2 are SGHRS and YFSETQ. This CDR3 region has 15 residues. The complete variable domain, with remaining parts taken from reference TRBV5-1 and TRBJ2-1, reads KAGVTQTPRYLIKTRGQQVTLSCSPISGHRSVSWYQQTPGQGLQFLFEYFSETQRNKGNFPGRFSGRQFSNSRSEMNVSTLELGDSALYLCASSLVRRTADEQFFGPGTRLTVL.

V gene TRBV20-1 combines with J gene TRBJ2-7; the D gene is possibly TRBD1 (6 bases). This CDR3 contains 14 residues. Germline CDR1 reads DFQATT; CDR2 reads SNEGSKA (reference sequence). Trimming removed 6 bases from V and 0 bases from J, with 15 bases in between. The CDR3 here is CSAYRAKGSYEQYF. Here the CDR3 DNA reads TGCAGTGCATACAGGGCCAAGGGCTCCTACGAGCAGTACTTC.

This clonotype was counted only a few times. This chain joins TRBV6-5 and TRBJ2-3, with D perhaps TRBD2 (6 bases). V shed 5 bases and J shed 1 base, with 31 bases lying between them. Germline loops: CDR1 MNHEY, CDR2 SVGAGI. This CDR3 has 21 amino acids. The DNA for the CDR3 is TGTGCCAGCAGTGCCTCCCTCTTGGGAGGATTTGAAGAAGGAGGCACAGATACGCAGTATTTT. Its protein product is CASSASLLGGFEEGGTDTQYF.

This clonotype was counted only a few times. The V and J genes are TRBV7-9 and TRBJ1-3; a possible D gene is TRBD1 (6 bases). Germline CDR1 is SEHNR and CDR2 is FQNEAQ (reference sequence). This CDR3 is 14 amino acids long. V was trimmed by 7 bases and J by 4 bases, leaving 14 bases between them. CDR3 in DNA: TGTGCCAGCAACGAACAGGGATCAGGAAACACCATATATTTT. Translating gives CASNEQGSGNTIYF.

The chain links TRBV28 to TRBJ1-6; 8 bases agree with TRBD1. V lost 5 bases, J lost 9 bases, and 12 bases stayed unmatched. The CDR3 contains 16 residues. Germline V gives CDR1 MDHEN, CDR2 SYDVKM. CDR3 in DNA: TGTGCCAGCAGTCCCGCGAGGCAGGGGGCAAGTTCACCCCTCCACTTT. Amino acid sequence: CASSPARQGASSPLHF.

V and J are TRBV27 and TRBJ2-4; D not resolved. The CDR3 has 15 residues. The ends were cut back, 7 bases at V and 0 bases at J, with 13 bases in the middle. Germline loops: CDR1 MNHEY, CDR2 SMNVEV (reference sequence). This chain's CDR3 is CASIKEPLAKNIQYF. Here the CDR3 DNA reads TGTGCCAGCATTAAAGAGCCTCTAGCCAAAAACATTCAGTACTTC.

V is TRBV11-2 and J is TRBJ1-2; D is perhaps TRBD1 (6 bases). Per germline, CDR1 SGHAT and CDR2 FQNNGV. The length of the CDR3 is 15 residues. V was clipped by 8 bases and J by 2 bases, with 18 bases between them. The CDR3 DNA follows: TGTGCCAGCTTAAGAGGCCCGGACAGCAACTATGGCTACACCTTC. Amino acid sequence: CASLRGPDSNYGYTF.

The chain uses TRBV20-1 and TRBJ2-7, with 7 bases identical to TRBD2. The CDR3 is 15 amino acids. The germline V gene encodes CDR1 DFQATT and CDR2 SNEGSKA (reference sequence). Trimming cost V 4 bases and J 2 bases; bases outside gene matches: 11. CDR3 nucleotides: TGCAGTGCTACAAATCCGAGCGGGATCACCTACGAGCAGTACTTC. Amino acid sequence: CSATNPSGITYEQYF.

This clonotype showed up many times. V is TRBV11-1 and J is TRBJ2-5; D assignment may be TRBD1 or TRBD2 (5 bases each). Germline CDR1 reads SGHAT; CDR2 reads FQDESV (reference sequence). The CDR3 has 15 amino acids. V was shortened by 5 bases and J by 4 bases, with 17 bases between the two germline ends. For the CDR3, the DNA is TGTGCCAGCAGCCCACTTCCCGGGACGGGAGAGACCCAGTACTTC. Translating gives CASSPLPGTGETQYF.

J is TRBJ2-1 and V is TRBV12-3 or TRBV12-4, with D perhaps TRBD1 (6 bases). The CDR3 sequence is 16 residues long. V gave up 4 bases and J gave up 4 bases, with 17 bases separating them. The CDR3 sequence is CASSSTAGDAYNEQFF. The CDR3 coding sequence is TGTGCCAGCAGTTCCACCGCAGGGGATGCGTACAATGAGCAGTTCTTC.

A few counts support this clonotype. The chain carries TRBV7-4 and TRBJ1-4; 7 nucleotides align to TRBD1. This CDR3 is built from 15 residues. V lost 0 bases to trimming and J lost 7 bases; unmatched junction nucleotides: 5. CDR1 is SGHVT and CDR2 is SQSDAQ in the germline V gene. Here the CDR3 DNA reads TGTGCCAGCAGCTTAGCTCCAGGGGGGATTGAAAAACTGTTTTTT. Protein product: CASSLAPGGIEKLFF.

In its sample, this clonotype was seen a few times. The V call is TRBV6-6, the J call TRBJ1-1, with a possible D match to TRBD1 (6 bases). Germline lookup yields CDR1 MNHNY and CDR2 SVGAGI (reference sequence). V shed 2 bases and J shed 1 base, with 11 bases lying between them. The CDR3 covers 15 residues. This CDR3 reads CASSYGGQRNTEAFF. CDR3 sequence (DNA): TGTGCCAGCAGTTACGGGGGACAAAGGAACACTGAAGCTTTCTTT.

The rearrangement links TRBV27 to TRBJ2-7; a possible D gene is TRBD2 (7 bases). Trimming took 3 bases from V and 0 from J, leaving 15 bases between them. CDR1 and CDR2 from the germline V gene are MNHEY and SMNVEV (reference sequence). This CDR3 region has 16 residues. The CDR3 coding sequence is TGTGCCAGCAGTTTGGGGGGGGGGCCAAGCTCCTACGAGCAGTACTTC. Translating it yields CASSLGGGPSSYEQYF.

This clonotype was seen many times. J is TRBJ1-5 and V is TRBV28; D is perhaps TRBD1 (6 bases). The V and J ends lost 0 bases and 0 bases respectively, with 9 bases between them. Germline V gene data show CDR1 as MDHEN and CDR2 as SYDVKM. The CDR3 is 16 residues long. CDR3 protein: CASSLWDRNSNQPQHF. CDR3 sequence (DNA): TGTGCCAGCAGTTTATGGGACAGAAATAGCAATCAGCCCCAGCATTTT.

This clonotype occurred a few times. The chain is built from TRBV3-1 and TRBJ2-1; D gene ambiguous. Germline V CDR1 and CDR2: LGHDT, YNNKEL (reference sequence). The CDR3 has 14 amino acids. V dropped 0 bases and J dropped 4 bases, with 7 bases sitting between them. The CDR3 loop reads CASSQDIPYNEQFF. Written as DNA, the CDR3 is TGTGCCAGCAGCCAAGATATACCGTACAATGAGCAGTTCTTC.

The chain uses TRBV7-9 and TRBJ2-1; possibly TRBD1 or TRBD2 for D (5 bases each). This CDR3 has 17 residues. Germline-derived CDR1 and CDR2 are SEHNR and FQNEAQ (reference sequence). Deletions cut 5 bases from V and 5 bases from J, with 22 bases between. CDR3 sequence (DNA): TGTGCCAGCAGCGACAGCCCCGGACTCAGCCGTCACAATGAGCAGTTCTTC. This sequence encodes CASSDSPGLSRHNEQFF. Based on the CDR3 plus reference TRBV7-9 and TRBJ2-1, the full variable domain is DTGVSQNPRHKITKRGQNVTFRCDPISEHNRLYWYRQTLGQGPEFLTYFQNEAQLEKSRLLSDRFSAERPKGSFSTLEIQRTEQGDSAMYLCASSDSPGLSRHNEQFFGPGTRLTVL.

The rearrangement links TRBV12-3 or TRBV12-4 to TRBJ1-1; TRBD1 is a possible D gene (6 bases). The CDR3 loop spans 12 amino acids. The germline V and J ends were trimmed by 8 bases and 4 bases, with 11 bases remaining between them. This chain's CDR3 is CASLRGGTEAFF. CDR3 nucleotide sequence: TGTGCCAGCCTTAGGGGGGGCACTGAAGCTTTCTTT.

The chain combines TRBV6-1 with TRBJ1-5; 7 bases are a match to TRBD1. Trimming at V came to 0 bases and at J to 4 bases, leaving 21 bases not matched to a gene. The CDR3 totals 21 residues. Germline V gene lookup returns CDR1 MNHNS and CDR2 SASEGT. The CDR3 bases are TGTGCCAGCAGTGAAGCGCGGACAGGTCATTGGGAGGAGCCGTATAATCAGCCCCAGCATTTT. Its protein is CASSEARTGHWEEPYNQPQHF.

The rearrangement uses TRBV2 and TRBJ1-5; a weak D match, TRBD1 (6 bases). The CDR3 consists of 14 residues. Trimming stripped 6 bases from V and 7 bases from J, with 16 bases between. The V gene's germline CDR1 is SNHLY and CDR2 FYNNEI. This chain's CDR3 is CASSQGRQGQPQHF. The CDR3 DNA is TGTGCCAGCAGCCAGGGGCGTCAGGGCCAGCCCCAGCATTTT. Complete variable domain (other parts from reference TRBV2 and TRBJ1-5): EPEVTQTPSHQVTQMGQEVILRCVPISNHLYFYWYRQILGQKVEFLVSFYNNEISEKSEIFDDQFSVERPDGSNFTLKIRSTKLEDSAMYFCASSQGRQGQPQHFGDGTRLSIL.

This clonotype was counted only a few times. This rearrangement joins TRBV14 to TRBJ2-5, with 11 positions matching TRBD2. This CDR3 comprises 15 residues. Trimming removed 3 bases from V and 4 bases from J; junction bases left unmatched: 4. Germline V gene sequence: CDR1 SGHDN, CDR2 FVKESK. CDR3 region: CASSQLGLAGETQYF. The CDR3 bases are TGTGCCAGCAGCCAGCTAGGACTAGCGGGAGAGACCCAGTACTTC.

This clonotype was found many times. The rearrangement joins TRBV7-8 to TRBJ2-7; 8 nucleotides line up with TRBD2. This CDR3 has 17 residues. J lost 1 base, V lost 2 bases, and 10 bases had no gene match. Germline loops: CDR1 SGHVS, CDR2 FQNEAQ. CDR3 DNA sequence: TGTGCCAGCAGCTTAACCCCGGGAGGGGTTCCTTCCTACGAGCAGTACTTC. Translating it yields CASSLTPGGVPSYEQYF.

At least ten counts were recorded for this clonotype. This chain's CDR3 is CASSLGGTSSYEQYF. The CDR3 DNA sequence: TGTGCCAGCAGCCTAGGGGGGACTAGCTCCTACGAGCAGTACTTC. The rearrangement links TRBV7-2 to TRBJ2-7; 8 bases align to TRBD2. The CDR3 has 15 amino acids. Unmatched junction bases numbered 6, after V lost 5 bases and J lost 0 bases. CDR1 is SGHTA, CDR2 FQGNSA, per germline. Complete variable domain (other parts from reference TRBV7-2 and TRBJ2-7): GAGVSQSPSNKVTEKGKDVELRCDPISGHTALYWYRQSLGQGLEFLIYFQGNSAPDKSGLPSDRFSAERTGGSVSTLTIQRTQQEDSAVYLCASSLGGTSSYEQYFGPGTRLTVT.